The source of this T cell receptor (beta chain) is a study of T cells expressing NK-cell markers (dated by TCRdb to the early 2020s). Study-level background: Several donors provided sorted CD3+CD56+NKG2C+, CD3+CD56+NKG2C- and CD3+CD56-NKG2C+ T-cell subsets, whose TCR beta-chain repertoires were profiled. Of the eight sequenced donors, seven were found to be HCMV-seropositive and one was found to be HCMV-seronegative. The study sequenced eight donors, all healthy volunteers chosen at random: three men and five women. Sequencing of the libraries produced 2 x 150 bp reads on Illumina HiSeq 2000/2500, MiSeq or NextSeq.

Sequencing was carried out with an Illumina HiSeq 2000. TCR beta cDNA libraries were prepared using 5'RACE template switching, which introduced a universal primer site and unique molecular identifiers. Priming for cDNA synthesis came from the TCR beta constant segment, and two successive PCR amplification steps followed. The published analysis was carried out like this. MIGEC was used to demultiplex reads and group the reads by UMI, and MiTCR was used to assemble and quantify clonotypes. To exclude erroneous sequences, only TCR cDNA sequences supported by at least two reads were retained. Downstream repertoire analysis used the tcR package, and clonotypes were matched across fractions by CDR3 nucleotide sequence plus V segment. VDJmatch was used to annotate antigen specificity against VDJdb, with one amino acid substitution in CDR3 permitted. Each entry corresponds to one CDR3 protein sequence from reads that TCRdb reprocessed, and DNA is not given. The V and J calls, along with clone size, are taken from TCRdb and not from the paper's own processing. In this sample's table one finds 200,000 to 300,000 distinct CDR3 sequences. The ten top clones hold under 0.5% of the sample.

The investigation overall reported the following: In about six donors, the dominant CD3+CD56+NKG2C+ clonotypes were found to rank among the top 10 CD8+ clonotypes and to make up about 1.0-7.0% of CD8+ T cells. Those dominant clonotypes were again the most abundant among CD3+CD56-NKG2C+ cells in a handful of donors, at about 25-60.1%. It remained unclear whether the expanded NKG2C-expressing T cell clones were specific for HCMV antigens.

The CDR3 numbers 15 residues from cysteine through phenylalanine. Only the protein sequence is given. Via the germline V gene, CDR1 is SGDLS and CDR2 YYNGEE. Comment on this clonotype: Which antigen it targets is not known.

HCMV serostatus was determined by detecting HCMV-specific IgG in serum with a commercial ELISA kit. Peripheral blood mononuclear cells were isolated from blood by Ficoll density gradient centrifugation. The sequenced material came from blood T cells: a sorted CD56 or NKG2C T cell subset, CD4+ or CD8+ T cells, or bulk PBMC T cells (not recorded which). The clonotype was recovered from a man in his late teens or twenties in good health. Donor details come from another sample of the same person, matched by shared clones. The chain was built from TRBV9 and TRBJ1-2; TCRdb lists TRBD1, though no DNA is available to test this call. This receptor carries the CDR3 CASSVAGGFDYGYTF.